This note documents a single T cell receptor (beta chain) sequence. Its recognized antigen is unknown. Qualities for individual bases were not recorded, and no much larger clone is one base off. The germline V gene (reference sequence) specifies MNHEY as CDR1 and SMNVEV as CDR2. The CDR3, from cysteine to phenylalanine, totals 14 residues. Of all the DNA, just the CDR3 is kept, 42 bases in frame from base 1. Trimming removed 2 bases from V and 1 base from J, leaving 9 bases between the germline ends. This specimen belongs to a study of T cells in Graves' hyperthyroidism and ophthalmopathy (dated by TCRdb to between 2018 and 2021). Broadly, across the study: Peripheral blood samples were taken at initial diagnosis, before any treatment was given. The roughly 99 discovery patients were divided at random into training and test sets in a 7:3 ratio. Following sampling, methimazole starting at 30 mg daily was given to hyperthyroidism patients, and high-dose intravenous methylprednisolone was given to ophthalmopathy patients. A discovery cohort of around 98 patients, roughly 43 with Graves' ophthalmopathy and about 58 with stable Graves' hyperthyroidism, was used to find distinguishing TCR V-J signatures. In addition, the study compared T-cell repertoires in thyroid tissue and in blood from about 6 Graves' hyperthyroidism patients. The paper describes TCR Vbeta CDR3 sequencing of 120 to 150 peripheral blood samples, made up of roughly 40 ophthalmopathy patients, more than 70 hyperthyroidism patients and 17 progressor patients. Whether ophthalmopathy could be predicted prospectively was tested in an independent validation cohort made up of approximately 19 hyperthyroidism patients plus 17 patients who later progressed to ophthalmopathy.

The paper's findings and limits, for the study overall: During validation, the model predicted progression to ophthalmopathy a median of roughly six months ahead of onset, with around 70% sensitivity and 72.22% specificity. Most expanded thyroid clonotypes (frequency above 0.001) were also found in blood, which suggests that blood repertoires may mirror thyroid immune responses. Sample size was not statistically predetermined, and blinding of investigators to group allocation was not performed. A 13 V-J signature model separated ophthalmopathy from stable hyperthyroidism, with 87.88% sensitivity and roughly 81% specificity in cross-validation and 80%/75% in testing.

Ophthalmopathy patients had moderately to severely active disease, with a Clinical Activity Score of 3 or more, a NOSPECS grade of 4 or more, and a disease duration of less than 3 months. Patients with uncontrolled infections, other autoimmune diseases, pregnancy or lactation were excluded. Diagnoses were based on clinical symptoms, serum thyroxine and TRAb, thyroid ultrasound and orbital computed tomography. Ficoll-Paque density gradient centrifugation was used to isolate PBMCs from approximately 10 ml of fresh peripheral blood. Total RNA was extracted with Trizol reagent, and quality was checked on an Agilent 2100 Bioanalyzer. The TCR beta CDR3 regions were amplified from the RNA transcripts. For the first round of RT-PCR on the TCR CDR3, the HTBI primer set was used together with the Qiagen OneStep RT-PCR kit. Libraries were constructed in a second round of multiplex PCR, after which size selection and purification were carried out. Libraries were sequenced paired-end with 100 bp reads on an Illumina HiSeq2000. The authors' analysis ran thus. SOAPnuke was used to process the raw data, throwing out any read that contained adapters or uncalled bases, had a mean Phred below 15, or lacked an exact constant-primer or identifier match. COPE v1.2.5 was used to merge high-quality paired reads, and clonotypes were defined as unique nucleotide sequences. MiTCR v1.1 was used to align the clonotypes against IMGT TRBV, TRBD and TRBJ reference segments. Analysis was restricted to V-J combinations with a frequency above 0.0001, which covered 98% to 99.2% of repertoires. A TCS score was defined as the ratio between F50 (clonal expansion) and ExV (chaos), using BLOSUM62-based TCRdist between CDR3 peptides within each V-J. Welch's t-statistics and random forest reduced around 520 V-J features to about 13, which were used in a naive Bayes classifier (R e1071). TCRdb passed the public sequencing reads through fastp at Q25 and MiXCR, retaining productive beta sequences. One record per CDR3 amino acid sequence lists the most common genes and DNA. The V and J calls come from TCRdb's annotation, not from the publication. This sample lists more than 500,000 distinct CDR3 sequences; approximately 16% were detected once. The top ten clones comprise 25% to 30% of the sample.

The chain employs TRBV27 and TRBJ2-7, with the identity of the D gene unclear. The sample taken for sequencing was blood. The TCR sequence derives from a woman between 25 and 40 years old with Graves' ophthalmopathy. This receptor has the CDR3 CASSLQDPSYEQYF. The nucleotide sequence is TGTGCCAGCAGTTTACAGGACCCGTCCTACGAGCAGTACTTC.